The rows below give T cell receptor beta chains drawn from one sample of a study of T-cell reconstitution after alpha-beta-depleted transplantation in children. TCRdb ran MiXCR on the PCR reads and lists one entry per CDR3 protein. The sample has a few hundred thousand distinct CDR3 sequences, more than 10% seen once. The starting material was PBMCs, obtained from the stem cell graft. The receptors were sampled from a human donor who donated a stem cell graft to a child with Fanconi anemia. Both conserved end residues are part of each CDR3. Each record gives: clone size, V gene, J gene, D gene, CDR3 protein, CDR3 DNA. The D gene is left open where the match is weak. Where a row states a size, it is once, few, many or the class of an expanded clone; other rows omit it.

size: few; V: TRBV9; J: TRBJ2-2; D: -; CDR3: CASNRGGTGELFF; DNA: TGTGCCAGCAACAGGGGGGGCACCGGGGAGCTGTTTTTT
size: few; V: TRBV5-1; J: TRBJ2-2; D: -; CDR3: CASSLVGSGGELFF; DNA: TGCGCCAGCAGCTTGGTTGGCTCTGGCGGGGAGCTGTTTTTT
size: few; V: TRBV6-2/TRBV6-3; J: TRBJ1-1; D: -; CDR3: CASSYSGRGRTEAFF; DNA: TGTGCCAGCAGTTACTCGGGCAGGGGCCGGACTGAAGCTTTCTTT
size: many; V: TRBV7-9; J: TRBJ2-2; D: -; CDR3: CASSSIVNSDTGELFF; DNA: TGTGCCAGCAGCTCTATAGTGAATAGCGACACCGGGGAGCTGTTTTTT
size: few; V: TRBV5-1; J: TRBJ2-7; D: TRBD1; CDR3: CASSRGQESYEQYF; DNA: TGCGCCAGCAGCCGGGGACAGGAGTCCTACGAGCAGTACTTC
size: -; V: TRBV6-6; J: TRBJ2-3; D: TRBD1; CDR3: CASSYSRTGVGDTQYF; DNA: TGTGCCAGCAGTTACTCACGGACAGGGGTGGGAGATACGCAGTATTTT
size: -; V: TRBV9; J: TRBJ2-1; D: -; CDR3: CASSVGDAYNEQFF; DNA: TGTGCCAGCAGCGTGGGGGACGCCTACAATGAGCAGTTCTTC
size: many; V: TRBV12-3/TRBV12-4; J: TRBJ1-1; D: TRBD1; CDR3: CASSLLGQVNTEAFF; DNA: TGTGCCAGCAGTTTACTTGGACAGGTGAACACTGAAGCTTTCTTT
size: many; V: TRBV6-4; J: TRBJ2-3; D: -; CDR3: CASSDGPGADTQYF; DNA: TGTGCCAGCAGTGACGGACCTGGCGCCGATACGCAGTATTTT
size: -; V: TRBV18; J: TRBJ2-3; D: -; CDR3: CASSSGPSYTDTQYF; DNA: TGTGCCAGCTCGTCGGGACCGTCCTACACAGATACGCAGTATTTT
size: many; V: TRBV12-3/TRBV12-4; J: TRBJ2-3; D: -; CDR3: CASSPIGGDTQYF; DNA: TGTGCCAGCAGCCCGATTGGCGGGGATACGCAGTATTTT
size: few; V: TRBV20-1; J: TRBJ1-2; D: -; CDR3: CSARVSGYGYTF; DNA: TGCAGTGCTAGAGTGTCGGGCTATGGCTACACCTTC
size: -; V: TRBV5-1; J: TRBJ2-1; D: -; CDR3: CASSSGTVYNEQFF; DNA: TGCGCCAGCAGCTCCGGGACCGTGTACAATGAGCAGTTCTTC
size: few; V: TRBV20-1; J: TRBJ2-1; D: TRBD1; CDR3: CSYWDRGYNEQFF; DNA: TGCAGCTATTGGGACAGGGGATACAATGAGCAGTTCTTC
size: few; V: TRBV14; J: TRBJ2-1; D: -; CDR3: CASSQEMAPWIHNEQFF; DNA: TGTGCCAGCAGCCAAGAAATGGCCCCTTGGATCCACAATGAGCAGTTCTTC
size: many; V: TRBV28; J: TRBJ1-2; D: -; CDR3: CASSFGAYGYTF; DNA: TGTGCCAGCAGTTTTGGAGCCTATGGCTACACCTTC
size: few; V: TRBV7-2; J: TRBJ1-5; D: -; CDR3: CASSLIGDQPQHF; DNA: TGTGCCAGCAGCTTAATCGGGGACCAGCCCCAGCATTTT
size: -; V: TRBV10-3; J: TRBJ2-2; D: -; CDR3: CAISVSRATGELFF; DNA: TGTGCCATCAGTGTTAGCAGGGCCACCGGGGAGCTGTTTTTT
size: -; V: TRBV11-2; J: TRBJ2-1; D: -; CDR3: CASSSRGGTSYNEQFF; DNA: TGTGCCAGCAGCTCGCGTGGGGGAACATCCTACAATGAGCAGTTCTTC
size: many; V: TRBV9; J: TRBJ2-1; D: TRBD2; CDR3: CASSVGSGGAGEQFF; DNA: TGTGCCAGCAGCGTAGGTAGCGGGGGGGCCGGTGAGCAGTTCTTC
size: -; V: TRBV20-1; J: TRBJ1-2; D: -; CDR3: CSANGDIYGYTF; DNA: TGCAGTGCGAACGGGGACATCTATGGCTACACCTTC
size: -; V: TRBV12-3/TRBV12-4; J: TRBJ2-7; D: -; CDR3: CASSLASLGRASYEQYF; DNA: TGTGCCAGCAGTTTAGCGTCGCTGGGCAGGGCCTCCTACGAGCAGTACTTC
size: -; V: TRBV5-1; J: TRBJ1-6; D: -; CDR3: CASSLGTGSDSPLHF; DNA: TGCGCCAGCAGCTTGGGTACAGGGAGTGATTCACCCCTCCACTTT
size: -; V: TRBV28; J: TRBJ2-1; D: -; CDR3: CASSLAWTLRNNEQFF; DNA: TGTGCCAGCAGTTTGGCCTGGACGCTGAGAAACAATGAGCAGTTCTTC
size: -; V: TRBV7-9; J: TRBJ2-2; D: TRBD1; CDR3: CASSFRQGTNTGELFF; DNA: TGTGCCAGCAGCTTTCGACAGGGCACGAACACCGGGGAGCTGTTTTTT
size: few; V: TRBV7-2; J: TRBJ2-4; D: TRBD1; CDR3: CASSFDSGQIQYF; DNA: TGTGCCAGCAGCTTCGATTCGGGACAGATTCAGTACTTC
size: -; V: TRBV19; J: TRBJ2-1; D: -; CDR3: CASTTGRSLDEQFF; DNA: TGTGCCAGTACCACCGGACGGAGTTTGGATGAGCAGTTCTTC
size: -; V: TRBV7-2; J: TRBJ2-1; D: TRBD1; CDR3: CASSWDRGPYNEQFF; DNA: TGTGCCAGCAGCTGGGACAGGGGGCCCTACAATGAGCAGTTCTTC
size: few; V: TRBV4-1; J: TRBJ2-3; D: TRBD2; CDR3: CASSRGLAGIRDTQYF; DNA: TGCGCCAGCAGCCGGGGACTAGCGGGGATCAGAGATACGCAGTATTTT
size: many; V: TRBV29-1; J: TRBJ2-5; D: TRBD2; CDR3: CSVVQGAGGQETQYF; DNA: TGCAGCGTTGTACAAGGGGCCGGGGGGCAAGAGACCCAGTACTTC
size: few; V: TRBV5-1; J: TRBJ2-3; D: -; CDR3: CASSPYGLYPDTQYF; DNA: TGCGCCAGCAGCCCCTATGGGCTATATCCAGATACGCAGTATTTT
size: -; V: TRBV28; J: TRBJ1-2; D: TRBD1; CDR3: CASSFMDRDGYTF; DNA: TGTGCCAGCAGTTTCATGGACAGGGATGGCTACACCTTC
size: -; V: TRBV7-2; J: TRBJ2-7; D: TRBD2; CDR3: CASSPAGASGAEQYF; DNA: TGTGCCAGCAGCCCCGCGGGTGCTAGCGGGGCGGAGCAGTACTTC
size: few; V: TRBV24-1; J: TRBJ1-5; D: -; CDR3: CATSDLSDTQPQHF; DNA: TGTGCCACCAGTGATTTGAGCGACACCCAGCCCCAGCATTTT
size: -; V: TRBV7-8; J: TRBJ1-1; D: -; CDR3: CASSLILTEAFF; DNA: TGTGCCAGCAGCTTAATCCTAACTGAAGCTTTCTTT
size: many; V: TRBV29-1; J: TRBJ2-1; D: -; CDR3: CSVEKLLNEQFF; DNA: TGCAGCGTTGAGAAGCTACTCAATGAGCAGTTCTTC
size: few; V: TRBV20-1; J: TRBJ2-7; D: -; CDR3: CSAMGGSYEQYF; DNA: TGCAGTGCTATGGGGGGTTCCTACGAGCAGTACTTC
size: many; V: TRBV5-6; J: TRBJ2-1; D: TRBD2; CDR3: CASSSGGDEQFF; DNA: TGTGCCAGCAGCTCGGGGGGAGATGAGCAGTTCTTC
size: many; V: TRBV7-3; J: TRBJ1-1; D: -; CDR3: CASSFSRQDEAFF; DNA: TGTGCCAGCAGCTTTAGTCGGCAGGATGAAGCTTTCTTT